This passage covers 8 T cell receptor beta chains from one sample sequenced in a study of blood T cell repertoires in COVID-19. Profiled with immunoSEQ multiplex PCR; TCRdb holds only in-frame clones, not every one. The sample holds about 190,000 clones, about 85% seen once. Sequenced sample: peripheral blood. Receptors were obtained from a woman older than 75 with acute or convalescent COVID-19.

The chain recombines TRBV27 with TRBJ2-1; 12 nucleotides align to TRBD2. Germline V gene lookup returns CDR1 MNHEY and CDR2 SMNVEV (reference sequence). With 6 bases clipped from V and 3 bases from J, the junction kept 12 bases outside the gene matches. This CDR3 is 18 amino acids long. The DNA for the CDR3 is TGTGCCAGCAGAGTCCTGACTAGCGGGAGCCGGGGCTACAATGAGCAGTTCTTC. Translated: CASRVLTSGSRGYNEQFF.

The chain couples TRBV5-4 to TRBJ1-2; D perhaps matches TRBD1 (6 bases). Looked up from germline, CDR1 is SGHNT and CDR2 is YYREEE (reference sequence). Between the trimmed V and J ends, which lost 4 bases and 3 bases, there was a span of 16 bases. The CDR3 totals 15 residues. The CDR3 loop reads CASSTRTEEYYGYTF. In DNA, the CDR3 is TGTGCCAGCAGCACCCGGACAGAAGAGTACTATGGCTACACCTTC.

The chain uses TRBV18 and TRBJ1-2; 11 nucleotides agree with TRBD1. CDR3 size: 16 residues. Germline V gene data show CDR1 as KGHSH and CDR2 as LQKENI. Losses at the gene ends were 3 bases for V and 3 bases for J; bases not matched to a gene: 6. The CDR3 bases are TGTGCCAGCTCACCCATGAAGGGACAGGGGGACTATGGCTACACCTTC. It translates to CASSPMKGQGDYGYTF.

A note on this clone: Within the sample, other DNA sequences also encode this same CDR3. The chain combines TRBV9 with TRBJ1-1; D perhaps matches TRBD1 (5 bases). The CDR3 has 14 amino acids. Trimming shortened V by 0 bases and J by 1 base, and 7 bases separated the two germline ends. The germline gives CDR1 SGDLS, CDR2 YYNGEE. The CDR3 spells CASSVVGQNTEAFF. The CDR3 region has the DNA TGTGCCAGCAGCGTAGTTGGACAGAACACTGAAGCTTTCTTT. The entire variable domain, with the rest obtained from reference TRBV9 and TRBJ1-1, is as follows: DSGVTQTPKHLITATGQRVTLRCSPRSGDLSVYWYQQSLDQGLQFLIQYYNGEERAKGNILERFSAQQFPDLHSELNLSSLELGDSALYFCASSVVGQNTEAFFGQGTRLTVV.

Regarding this clone: In the same sample, other DNA sequences code for this CDR3. The chain recombines TRBV7-2 with TRBJ1-5; tentatively, D is TRBD1 (6 bases). Germline assignment: CDR1 SGHTA and CDR2 FQGNSA. The CDR3 runs to 14 residues. V was clipped by 1 base and J by 5 bases, with 9 bases between them. The CDR3 loop is CASSLEQGYQPQHF. The DNA for the CDR3 is TGTGCCAGCAGCTTAGAACAGGGATATCAGCCCCAGCATTTT.

The chain carries TRBV7-2 and TRBJ2-6; D not resolved. Looked up from germline, CDR1 is SGHTA and CDR2 is FQGNSA. This CDR3 has 15 residues. The V end lost 5 bases, the J end lost 0 bases, and 8 bases lay between the germline ends. The CDR3 coding sequence is TGTGCCAGCAGCCCCTCGAGCTCTGGGGCCAACGTCCTGACTTTC. Amino acids: CASSPSSSGANVLTF. The whole variable domain, remainder taken from reference TRBV7-2 and TRBJ2-6, is GAGVSQSPSNKVTEKGKDVELRCDPISGHTALYWYRQSLGQGLEFLIYFQGNSAPDKSGLPSDRFSAERTGGSVSTLTIQRTQQEDSAVYLCASSPSSSGANVLTFGAGSRLTVL.

A word on this clone: The junction and the germline gene differ at one end; a read error may be behind it. V and J are TRBV7-7 and TRBJ2-1; 10 positions match TRBD2. CDR1 is SSHAT, CDR2 FNYEAQ, per germline (reference sequence). CDR3 length: 16 amino acids. In DNA, the CDR3 is TGTGCTAGCAGCTTAGCAGGGACTAGCGCTTACAATGAGCAGTTCTTC. Translating gives CASSLAGTSAYNEQFF.

In its sample, this clone was seen once. The CDR3 DNA is TGTGCCAGCAGTGCTAGCGGGGGAGGAATGATCGGGGAGCTGTTTTTT. Translating it yields CASSASGGGMIGELFF. The V call is TRBV27, the J call TRBJ2-2, with 10 bases that match TRBD2. V shed 5 bases and J 7 bases; nucleotides not matched to a gene: 10. Germline CDR1 MNHEY, CDR2 SMNVEV (reference sequence). There are 16 residues in the CDR3.